One sample yielded the 3 T cell receptor beta chains listed below, sequenced in a study of post-analysis software for immune sequencing data. Study-wide results and limits: Among roughly five TRBV segments more frequent in patients than controls were TRBV5-6, TRBV5-1 and TRBV20-1.

Unique molecular identifiers featured in each of the TCR beta cDNA libraries. MiXCR, run by TCRdb on the PCR reads, gives a single entry per CDR3 protein. The sample has roughly 670,000 distinct CDR3 sequences, 59% seen once. These receptors have no known antigen. The sequencing sample was made of blood. These receptors were obtained from a girl aged 2 to 10 with multiple sclerosis.

In its sample, this clonotype was seen a few times. V and J are TRBV14 and TRBJ2-3, with D uncertain. V lost 6 bases and J 0 bases, leaving 7 bases between the germline ends. The CDR3 sequence is 13 residues long. CDR1 is SGHDN, CDR2 FVKESK, per germline. The CDR3 DNA reads as TGTGCCAGCAGGGGCATTAGCACAGATACGCAGTATTTT. This encodes CASRGISTDTQYF.

This chain connects TRBV6-2 or TRBV6-3 to TRBJ2-7, with TRBD2 as a possible D gene (5 bases). Near its end, the DNA agrees better with TRBJ2-4, so the J call may be wrong. This CDR3 is built from 15 residues. CDR1 is MNHEY and CDR2 is SVGEGT in the germline V gene. The CDR3 nucleotides read TGTGCCAGCGTTCCGGGGATAGCCCCTCGAAACATTCAGTACTTC. This codes for CASVPGIAPRNIQYF.

This chain joins TRBV11-2 and TRBJ2-3; D is tentatively TRBD1 or TRBD2 (5 bases each). The CDR3 runs to 14 residues. Trimming stripped 5 bases from V and 1 base from J, with 10 bases between. Germline values: CDR1 SGHAT, CDR2 FQNNGV. CDR3 sequence: CASSGTRGTDTQYF. The CDR3 region has the DNA TGTGCCAGCAGCGGGACGCGCGGCACAGATACGCAGTATTTT. The whole variable domain, filled in from reference TRBV11-2 and TRBJ2-3, reads EAGVAQSPRYKIIEKRQSVAFWCNPISGHATLYWYQQILGQGPKLLIQFQNNGVVDDSQLPKDRFSAERLKGVDSTLKIQPAKLEDSAVYLCASSGTRGTDTQYFGPGTRLTVL.